This T cell receptor (beta chain) was retrieved from a study of early T cells in non-severe SARS-CoV-2 infection. Concerning this clonotype itself: The antigen remains unidentified.

The CDR3 is 13 amino acids. Germline V CDR1 and CDR2: LNHDA, SQIVND (reference sequence). The V gene lost 8 bases and the J gene lost 1 base, with 11 bases spanning the gap. Study-wide results and limits: Matching against VDJdb likely underestimated virus-specific expansions, favoring anti-spike CD8.

The library protocol tagged individual cDNA molecules with unique molecular identifiers. TCRdb reprocessed the 5' RACE reads via MiXCR and lists one record per CDR3 protein. The sample consists of nearly 50,000 distinct CDR3 sequences, about 6.2% of them appearing once. Material: whole blood, obtained at baseline. The chain couples TRBV19 to TRBJ1-1, with no clear D. The sequence was obtained from an adult who was a healthcare worker with PCR-confirmed SARS-CoV-2 infection or an uninfected control (not recorded which). CDR3 DNA sequence: TGTGCCAGTTGTTTATGGGAGAACACTGAAGCTTTCTTT. Its translation is CASCLWENTEAFF. Filled out from reference TRBV19 and TRBJ1-1, the complete variable domain reads DGGITQSPKYLFRKEGQNVTLSCEQNLNHDAMYWYRQDPGQGLRLIYYSQIVNDFQKGDIAEGYSVSREKKESFPLTVTSAQKNPTAFYLCASCLWENTEAFFGQGTRLTVV.